This T cell receptor beta chain was captured by sequencing in a study of T cells in women clearing cervical HPV infection. Study findings and constraints: CIN3+ cases had significantly higher TCR repertoire richness than controls, but evenness did not differ.

The method was immunoSEQ multiplex PCR; TCRdb's version includes in-frame clones alone and lacks a portion of them. The sample holds 40,000 to 45,000 clones. Trimming cost V 6 bases and J 6 bases, with 11 bases left between them. The CDR3 has 13 residues. Germline-derived CDR1 and CDR2 are MNHEY and SVGEGT. Worth noting for this clone: Its antigen is currently unknown. The CDR3 extends 3 residues past the end of the read, so its final part is completed from the germline J gene.

This receptor was identified in a woman between 18 and 70 years old with a cervical HPV16 infection that either progressed to CIN3+ or cleared (not recorded which). The sample consisted of blood buffy coat. The chain uses TRBV6-2 or TRBV6-3 and TRBJ2-2; D might be TRBD2 (5 bases). The CDR3 here is CASSQHGAGELFF. CDR3 bases read: TGTGCCAGCAGCCAACACGGGGCCGGGGAG.